This TCR beta chain was sequenced for a study of siplizumab effects on memory and regulatory T cells. Study-wide context: The authors ran mixed lymphocyte reactions in pairs, with siplizumab at around 1 ug/mL or without drug.

This clone was found a few times. Its specificity is unknown. This CDR3 comprises 17 residues. V was pared by 6 bases and J by 0 bases, with 12 bases of the junction left unmatched. The germline CDR1 and CDR2 sequences are KGHSH and LQKENI. Mixed lymphocyte reaction cells were cocultured at 37°C for five to seven days. Using immunoSEQ multiplex PCR, the repertoire was profiled, and TCRdb retains in-frame clones only, with some absent. Among 20,000 or so clones listed, about 45% were seen once. General observations from the study: Roughly 75-96% of proliferating CD4+ or CD8+ clones lacked a naive or memory phenotype that could be assigned. The study found naive T cells seemingly more diverse than memory cells and seemingly major alloresponse contributors.

The chain couples TRBV18 to TRBJ2-3; the match to TRBD2 covers 7 bases. The TCR was taken from a human donor in good health; the cells came from an allogeneic mixed lymphocyte reaction. Some clones in this sample may be carry-over from other donors' samples. Sequencing input: CFSE-low (dividing) CD4+ T cells sorted from an allogeneic mixed lymphocyte reaction. The CDR3 spells CASSPPRGGSSTDTQYF. The CDR3 DNA reads TGTGCCAGCTCGCCCCCGAGGGGCGGGAGTAGCACAGATACGCAGTATTTT.